This T cell receptor beta chain was documented in a study of T-cell memory formation after mild COVID-19. One entry per CDR3 protein results from TCRdb running MiXCR on the 5' RACE reads. The sample yields 250,000 to 300,000 distinct CDR3 sequences, 15% to 20% seen once. The sample holds a few counts of this clonotype. Its matching antigen is unknown. Study-wide points: Mostly located in CM and EM were contracting CD4+ clones, with contracting CD8+ clones located in EMRA.

V lost 7 bases, J lost 3 bases, and 10 bases stayed unmatched. The V gene's germline CDR1 is MDHEN and CDR2 SYDVKM. The length of the CDR3 is 16 residues. This sequence joins TRBV28 and TRBJ2-1; 9 bases align to TRBD2. The receptor was derived from a man between 18 and 35 years old who had mild COVID-19 (a few samples of this study predate the infection). Cell type and time point are not known. Sequences were obtained from PBMCs or a T cell subset sorted from them (not recorded which). The DNA for the CDR3 is TGTGCCAGCATTGGCGTAGCGGGGGCGAACTACAATGAGCAGTTCTTC. Protein: CASIGVAGANYNEQFF. Combining the CDR3 with reference TRBV28 and TRBJ2-1 gives the whole variable domain DVKVTQSSRYLVKRTGEKVFLECVQDMDHENMFWYRQDPGLGLRLIYFSYDVKMKEKGDIPEGYSVSREKKERFSLILESASTNQTSMYLCASIGVAGANYNEQFFGPGTRLTVL.